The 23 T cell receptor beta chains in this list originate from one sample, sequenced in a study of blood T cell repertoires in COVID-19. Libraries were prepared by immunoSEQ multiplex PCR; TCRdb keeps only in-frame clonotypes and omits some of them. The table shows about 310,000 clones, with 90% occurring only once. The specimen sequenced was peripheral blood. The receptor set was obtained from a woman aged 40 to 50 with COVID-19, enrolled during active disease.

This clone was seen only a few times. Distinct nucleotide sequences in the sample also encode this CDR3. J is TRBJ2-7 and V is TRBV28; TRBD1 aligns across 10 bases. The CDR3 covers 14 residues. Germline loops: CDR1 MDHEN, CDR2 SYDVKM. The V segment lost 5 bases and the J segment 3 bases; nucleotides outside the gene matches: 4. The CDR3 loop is CASSPGTGVYEQYF. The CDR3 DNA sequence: TGTGCCAGCAGTCCCGGGACAGGGGTCTACGAGCAGTACTTC.

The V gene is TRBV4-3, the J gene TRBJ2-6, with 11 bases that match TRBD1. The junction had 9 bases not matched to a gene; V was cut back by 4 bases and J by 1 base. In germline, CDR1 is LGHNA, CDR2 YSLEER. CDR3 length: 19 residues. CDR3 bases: TGCGCCAGCAGCCTAAGGACAGGGGGCTTAATTTCTGGGGCCAACGTCCTGACTTTC. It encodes CASSLRTGGLISGANVLTF.

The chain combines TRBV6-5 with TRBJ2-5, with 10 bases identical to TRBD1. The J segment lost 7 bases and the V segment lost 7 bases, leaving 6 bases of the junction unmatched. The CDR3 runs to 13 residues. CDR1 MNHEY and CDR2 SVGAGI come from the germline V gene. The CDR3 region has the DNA TGTGCCAGCAACGACAGGGGGCGCGGGACCCAGTACTTC. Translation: CASNDRGRGTQYF.

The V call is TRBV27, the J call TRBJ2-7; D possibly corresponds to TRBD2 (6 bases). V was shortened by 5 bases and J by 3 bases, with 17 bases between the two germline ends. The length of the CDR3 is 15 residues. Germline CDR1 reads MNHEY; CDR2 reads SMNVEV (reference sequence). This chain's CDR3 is CASSLGPGRDYEQYF. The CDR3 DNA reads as TGTGCCAGCAGTCTAGGGCCGGGGCGGGACTACGAGCAGTACTTC.

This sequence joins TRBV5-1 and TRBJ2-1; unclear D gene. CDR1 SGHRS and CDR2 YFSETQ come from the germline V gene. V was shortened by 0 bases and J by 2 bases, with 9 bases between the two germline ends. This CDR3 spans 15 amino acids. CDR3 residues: CASSLDGSTYNEQFF. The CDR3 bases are TGCGCCAGCAGCTTGGATGGCTCAACCTACAATGAGCAGTTCTTC.

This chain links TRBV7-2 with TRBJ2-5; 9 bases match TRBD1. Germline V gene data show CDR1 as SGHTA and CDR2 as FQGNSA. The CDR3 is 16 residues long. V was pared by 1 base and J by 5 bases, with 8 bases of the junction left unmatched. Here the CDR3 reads CASSLVGQGSGETQYF. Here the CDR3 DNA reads TGTGCCAGCAGCTTAGTGGGACAGGGATCGGGCGAGACCCAGTACTTC.

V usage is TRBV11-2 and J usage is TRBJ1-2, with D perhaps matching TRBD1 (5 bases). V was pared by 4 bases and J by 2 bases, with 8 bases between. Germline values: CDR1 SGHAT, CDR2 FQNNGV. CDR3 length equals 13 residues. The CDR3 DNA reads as TGTGCCAGCAGCTCAGGGAGGAACTATGGCTACACCTTC. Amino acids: CASSSGRNYGYTF.

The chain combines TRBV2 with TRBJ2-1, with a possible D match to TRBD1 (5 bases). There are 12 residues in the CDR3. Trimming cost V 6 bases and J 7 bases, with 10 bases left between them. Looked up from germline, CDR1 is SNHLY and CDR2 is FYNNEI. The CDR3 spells CASSPRVNEQFF. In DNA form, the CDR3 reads TGTGCCAGCAGCCCCAGGGTTAATGAGCAGTTCTTC.

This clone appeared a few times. In DNA, the CDR3 is TGTGCCACCCAGGACAGGGGATGGATGAACACTGAAGCTTTCTTT. This translates into CATQDRGWMNTEAFF. The chain carries TRBV19 and TRBJ1-1, with 9 nucleotides matching TRBD1. Trimming removed 10 bases from V and 0 bases from J; junction bases left unmatched: 9. This CDR3 contains 15 residues. Germline V lookup: CDR1 LNHDA, CDR2 SQIVND (reference sequence).

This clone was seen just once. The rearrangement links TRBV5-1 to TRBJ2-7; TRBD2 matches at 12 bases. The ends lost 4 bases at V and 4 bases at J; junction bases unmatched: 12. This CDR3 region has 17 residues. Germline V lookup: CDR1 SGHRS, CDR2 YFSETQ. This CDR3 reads CASSLMTSGGLPYEQYF. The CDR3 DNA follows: TGCGCCAGCAGCCTAATGACTAGCGGGGGCCTACCTTACGAGCAGTACTTC.

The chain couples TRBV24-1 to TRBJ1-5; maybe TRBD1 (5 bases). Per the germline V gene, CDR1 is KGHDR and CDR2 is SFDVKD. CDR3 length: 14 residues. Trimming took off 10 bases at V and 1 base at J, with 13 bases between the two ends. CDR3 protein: CATSTGGSNQPQHF. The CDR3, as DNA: TGTGCCACATCTACGGGGGGAAGCAATCAGCCCCAGCATTTT.

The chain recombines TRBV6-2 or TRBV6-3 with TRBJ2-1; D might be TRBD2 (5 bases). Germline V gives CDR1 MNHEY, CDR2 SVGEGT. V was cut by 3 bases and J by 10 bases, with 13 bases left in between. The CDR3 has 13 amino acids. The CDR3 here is CASSYNLAKEQFF. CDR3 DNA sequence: TGTGCCAGCAGTTATAACCTAGCCAAGGAGCAGTTCTTC.

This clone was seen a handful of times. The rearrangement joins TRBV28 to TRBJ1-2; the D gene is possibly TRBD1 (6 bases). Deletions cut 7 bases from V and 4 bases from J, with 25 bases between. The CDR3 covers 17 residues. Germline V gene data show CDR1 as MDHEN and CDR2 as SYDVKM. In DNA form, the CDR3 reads TGTGCCAGCACCACACAGGGAGGGACAAGGGATAGCTATGGCTACACCTTC. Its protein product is CASTTQGGTRDSYGYTF.

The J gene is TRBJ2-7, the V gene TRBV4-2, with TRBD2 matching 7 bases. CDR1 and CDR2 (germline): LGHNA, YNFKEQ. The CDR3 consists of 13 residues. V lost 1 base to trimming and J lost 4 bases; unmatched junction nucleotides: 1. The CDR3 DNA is TGTGCCAGCAGCCAAGTGGGGGGGTACGAGCAGTACTTC. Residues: CASSQVGGYEQYF.

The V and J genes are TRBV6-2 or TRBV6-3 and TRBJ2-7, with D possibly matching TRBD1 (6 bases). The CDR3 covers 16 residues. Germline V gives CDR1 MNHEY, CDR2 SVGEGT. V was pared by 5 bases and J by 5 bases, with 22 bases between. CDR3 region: CASSTYISGTLNEQYF. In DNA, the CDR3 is TGTGCCAGCAGTACTTATATATCCGGGACACTGAACGAGCAGTACTTC.

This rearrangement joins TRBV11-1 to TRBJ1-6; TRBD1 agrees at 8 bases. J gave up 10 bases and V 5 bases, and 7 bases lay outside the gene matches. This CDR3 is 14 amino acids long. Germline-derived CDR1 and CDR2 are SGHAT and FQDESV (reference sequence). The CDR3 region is CASSPDRGPSPLHF. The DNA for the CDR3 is TGTGCCAGCAGCCCTGACAGGGGCCCCTCACCCCTCCACTTT. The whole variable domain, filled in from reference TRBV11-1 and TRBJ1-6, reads EAEVAQSPRYKITEKSQAVAFWCDPISGHATLYWYRQILGQGPELLVQFQDESVVDDSQLPKDRFSAERLKGVDSTLKIQPAELGDSAMYLCASSPDRGPSPLHFGNGTRLTVT.

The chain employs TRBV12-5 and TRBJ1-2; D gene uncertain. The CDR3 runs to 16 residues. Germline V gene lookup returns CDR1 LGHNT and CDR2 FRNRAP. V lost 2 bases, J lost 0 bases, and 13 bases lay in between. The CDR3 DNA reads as TGTGCTAGTGGTTTGCTTACAGTGACCCCTAACTATGGCTACACCTTC. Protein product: CASGLLTVTPNYGYTF. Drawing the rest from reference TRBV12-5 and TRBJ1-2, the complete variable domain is DARVTQTPRHKVTEMGQEVTMRCQPILGHNTVFWYRQTMMQGLELLAYFRNRAPLDDSGMPKDRFSAEMPDATLATLKIQPSEPRDSAVYFCASGLLTVTPNYGYTFGSGTRLTVV.

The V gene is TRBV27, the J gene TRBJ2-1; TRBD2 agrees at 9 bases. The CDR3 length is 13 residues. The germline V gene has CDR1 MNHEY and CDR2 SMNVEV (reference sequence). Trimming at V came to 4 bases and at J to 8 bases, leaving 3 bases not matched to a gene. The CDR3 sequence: CASSSSGNDEQFF. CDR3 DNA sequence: TGTGCCAGCAGTTCTAGCGGGAATGATGAGCAGTTCTTC.

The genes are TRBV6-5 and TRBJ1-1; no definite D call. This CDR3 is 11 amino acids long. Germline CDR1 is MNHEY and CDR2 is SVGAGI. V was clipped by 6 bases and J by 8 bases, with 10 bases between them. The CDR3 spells CASRRGSEAFF. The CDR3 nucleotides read TGTGCCAGCAGGCGGGGATCCGAAGCTTTCTTT.

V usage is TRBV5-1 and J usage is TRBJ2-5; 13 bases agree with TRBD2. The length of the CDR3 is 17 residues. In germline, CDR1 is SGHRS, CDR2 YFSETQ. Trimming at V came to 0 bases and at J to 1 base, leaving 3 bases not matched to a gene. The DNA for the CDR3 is TGCGCCAGCAGCTTGGCGGGACTAGCGGGGCTCCAAGAGACCCAGTACTTC. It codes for CASSLAGLAGLQETQYF. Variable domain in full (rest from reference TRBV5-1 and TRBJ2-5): KAGVTQTPRYLIKTRGQQVTLSCSPISGHRSVSWYQQTPGQGLQFLFEYFSETQRNKGNFPGRFSGRQFSNSRSEMNVSTLELGDSALYLCASSLAGLAGLQETQYFGPGTRLLVL.

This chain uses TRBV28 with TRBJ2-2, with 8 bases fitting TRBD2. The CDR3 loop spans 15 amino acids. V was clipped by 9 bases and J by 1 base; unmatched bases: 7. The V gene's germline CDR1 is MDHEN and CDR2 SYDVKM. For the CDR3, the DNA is TGTGCCAGTAAAAATAGCGGGATGAACACCGGGGAGCTGTTTTTT. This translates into CASKNSGMNTGELFF.

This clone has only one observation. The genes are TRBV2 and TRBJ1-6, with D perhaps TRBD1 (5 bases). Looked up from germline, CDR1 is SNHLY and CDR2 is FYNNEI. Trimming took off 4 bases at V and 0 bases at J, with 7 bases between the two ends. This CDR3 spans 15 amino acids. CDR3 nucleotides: TGTGCCAGCAGTGGACAGAGCTCCTATAATTCACCCCTCCACTTT. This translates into CASSGQSSYNSPLHF.

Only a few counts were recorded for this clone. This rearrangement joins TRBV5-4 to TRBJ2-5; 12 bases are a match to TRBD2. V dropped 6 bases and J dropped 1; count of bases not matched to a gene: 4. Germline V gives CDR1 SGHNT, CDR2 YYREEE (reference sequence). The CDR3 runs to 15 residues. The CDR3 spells CASTTSGGLQETQYF. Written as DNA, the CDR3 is TGTGCCAGCACGACTAGCGGGGGCCTCCAAGAGACCCAGTACTTC.